The rows below give T cell receptor beta chains drawn from one sample of a study of CD8 T cells in Susac syndrome. TCRdb fed the immunoSEQ multiplex PCR reads into MiXCR, producing one record per CDR3 protein. The sample includes approximately 120,000 distinct CDR3 sequences, less than 95% of them seen just once. The sample consisted of CD8+ T cells from PBMCs. Source of these receptors: a human donor in good health. Each CDR3 is given with its conserved first and last residue. D genes are given only for firm matches. Only some rows state a clone size, as once, few, many or a class for expanded clones.

NA	TRBJ1-5	TRBV7-9	NA	TGTGCCAGCAGCTCAGCGGGCAATCAGCCCCAGCATTTT	CASSSAGNQPQHF
NA	TRBJ1-3	TRBV19	TRBD1	TGTGCCAGTAGTCCGGGGACAGGGAATTCGAGAAACACCATATATTTT	CASSPGTGNSRNTIYF
NA	TRBJ1-2	TRBV28	NA	TGTGCCAGCAGTCCCGGGGAGGTAGACACCTTC	CASSPGEVDTF
NA	TRBJ2-3	TRBV6-2/TRBV6-3	NA	TGTGCCAGCCACGGCCAGGCAGGACGTTCTAGCACAGATACGCAGTATTTT	CASHGQAGRSSTDTQYF
NA	TRBJ2-5	TRBV19	NA	TGTGCCAGTAGTATAGACCCAGGGGGAGGAGAGACCCAGTACTTC	CASSIDPGGGETQYF
NA	TRBJ2-3	TRBV7-6	NA	TGTGCCAGCAGCTTAGCCGGGTTCAGTGGCCAGGCAGATACGCAGTATTTT	CASSLAGFSGQADTQYF
NA	TRBJ2-1	TRBV5-1	TRBD2	TGCGCCAGCAGTCCCCGAGCGGGAGCGGATGAGCAGTTCTTC	CASSPRAGADEQFF
NA	TRBJ1-1	TRBV5-6	NA	TGTGCCAGCAGCTTGAATTCGGCCGAAGCTTTCTTT	CASSLNSAEAFF
once	TRBJ1-2	TRBV30	NA	TGTGCCTGGAGCGTCGGCGCTTGGGTCCGAGGCTACACCTTC	CAWSVGAWVRGYTF
NA	TRBJ1-1	TRBV6-5	NA	TGTGCCAGCAGTTACACGTCGACGGAGAACACTGAAGCTTTCTTT	CASSYTSTENTEAFF
NA	TRBJ2-3	TRBV5-5	TRBD2	TGTGCCAGCAGGCGGGGGGCAGGGGAATTAGGAGATACGCAGTATTTT	CASRRGAGELGDTQYF
NA	TRBJ2-7	TRBV5-1	TRBD2	TGCGCCAGCAGCTTCACGGGAGGGCGGGAAGAGCAGTACTTC	CASSFTGGREEQYF
NA	TRBJ2-7	TRBV7-8	TRBD1	TGTGCCAGCAGCTCGACACGGCATGGACAGGGAGCGGTGGGCCACGAGCAGTACTTC	CASSSTRHGQGAVGHEQYF
NA	TRBJ1-1	TRBV24-1	NA	TGTGCCACCAGTGAGACCGTACAGGGTGAAGCTTTCTTT	CATSETVQGEAFF
NA	TRBJ1-3	TRBV7-9	NA	TGTGCCAGCAGCTTGGCCTTACTTACCAACACCATATATTTT	CASSLALLTNTIYF
NA	TRBJ2-3	TRBV7-3	TRBD2	TGTGCCAGCAGCCCCTCTAGCGGTTACACAGATACGCAGTATTTT	CASSPSSGYTDTQYF
NA	TRBJ2-7	TRBV4-1	TRBD1	TGCGCCAGCAGCCAAGAACAGGGGGCTTACGAGCAGTACTTC	CASSQEQGAYEQYF
NA	TRBJ2-2	TRBV29-1	NA	TGCAGCGTTGCTATAGCGGATAGCAACACCGGGGAGCTGTTTTTT	CSVAIADSNTGELFF
NA	TRBJ1-4	TRBV12-3/TRBV12-4	NA	TGTGCCAGCAGTTGGGACAAAGGGGAAAAACTGTTTTTT	CASSWDKGEKLFF
NA	TRBJ2-5	TRBV5-6	TRBD1	TGTGCCAGCGGACAGGGTCAATCAGAGACCCAGTACTTC	CASGQGQSETQYF
NA	TRBJ2-1	TRBV12-3/TRBV12-4	TRBD1	TGTGCCAGCAGTTTAACAGGGACAGGGATAAACAATGAGCAGTTCTTC	CASSLTGTGINNEQFF
NA	TRBJ1-1	TRBV2	NA	TGTGCCAGCAGTGAAGATTTACGGAGACCTGAAGCTTTCTTT	CASSEDLRRPEAFF
NA	TRBJ1-2	TRBV30	NA	TGTGCCTGGAGTGTACCGGGGGCTAGGGGCTACACCTTC	CAWSVPGARGYTF
once	TRBJ2-5	TRBV12-3/TRBV12-4	NA	TGTGCCAGCAGCCTTGTAGAGGGTTTTTACCAAGAGACCCAGTACTTC	CASSLVEGFYQETQYF
NA	TRBJ1-3	TRBV7-9	NA	TGTGCCAGCAGCCGAACCACAGTATCTGGAAACACCATATATTTT	CASSRTTVSGNTIYF
NA	TRBJ1-1	TRBV25-1	NA	TGTGCCACGGCCGGGAGCACTGAAGCTTTCTTT	CATAGSTEAFF
NA	TRBJ1-5	TRBV20-1	NA	TGCAGTGCAAGCGGGGGGGATCAGCCCCAGCATTTT	CSASGGDQPQHF
NA	TRBJ2-7	TRBV6-5	TRBD2	TGTGCCAGCAGTCTAGCGGGAGAGTACGAGCAGTACTTC	CASSLAGEYEQYF
NA	TRBJ1-2	TRBV3-1	NA	TGTGCCAGCAGCCAAGAGGGGCGATATGGCTACACCTTC	CASSQEGRYGYTF